This TCR beta chain was observed in a study of spatial heterogeneity in lung cancer. Study as a whole: Sequencing of follow-up PBMC samples took place when they were available, at a median of around 2 years after resection.

Each TCR cDNA molecule bore a unique molecular identifier. TCRdb redid the calling of the 5' RACE reads with MiXCR, one entry per CDR3 protein. The sample carries 49,000 or so distinct CDR3 sequences, around 11% recorded once. Time point noted: blood at routine non-recurrence follow-up after resection. The CDR3 contains 15 residues. Per the germline V gene, CDR1 is SGHTA and CDR2 is FQGTGA. Trimming removed 1 base from V and 4 bases from J, with 13 bases in between. The material sequenced was PBMCs, taken at follow-up. The chain recombines TRBV7-3 with TRBJ1-1; D is uncertain. This clonotype originated in a male donor with early-stage non-small cell lung cancer. In DNA form, the CDR3 reads TGTGCCAGCAGCTTAAGTCACGGAAGGGTCACTGAAGCTTTCTTT. It is translated as CASSLSHGRVTEAFF.